The 22 T cell receptor beta chains listed next were all sequenced from one sample in a study of blood T cell repertoires in COVID-19. The data were produced by immunoSEQ multiplex PCR, yet TCRdb's version contains in-frame clones alone and is incomplete. Among roughly 250,000 clones listed, approximately 83% were seen once. The sequenced material came from peripheral blood. These receptors were taken from a woman aged 50 to 60 with acute or convalescent COVID-19.

The chain has TRBV27 and TRBJ1-2, with D perhaps matching TRBD1 (6 bases). This CDR3 is built from 13 residues. Between the trimmed V and J ends, which lost 5 bases and 5 bases, there was a span of 12 bases. Germline V lookup: CDR1 MNHEY, CDR2 SMNVEV (reference sequence). The CDR3 DNA follows: TGTGCCAGCAGTCTTGGGACAAATTATGGCTACACCTTC. Protein: CASSLGTNYGYTF.

This clone was counted once. The rearrangement uses TRBV11-2 and TRBJ2-5; tentatively, D is TRBD2 (6 bases). The germline gives CDR1 SGHAT, CDR2 FQNNGV. Deletions cut 5 bases from V and 5 bases from J, with 18 bases between. The CDR3 loop spans 15 amino acids. CDR3: CASSPEGTSGETQYF. The CDR3 coding sequence is TGTGCCAGCAGCCCAGAAGGGACTTCTGGGGAGACCCAGTACTTC. Drawing the rest from reference TRBV11-2 and TRBJ2-5, the complete variable domain is EAGVAQSPRYKIIEKRQSVAFWCNPISGHATLYWYQQILGQGPKLLIQFQNNGVVDDSQLPKDRFSAERLKGVDSTLKIQPAKLEDSAVYLCASSPEGTSGETQYFGPGTRLLVL.

J is TRBJ1-1 and V is TRBV6-2 or TRBV6-3, with 8 bases identical to TRBD1. Germline V gene data show CDR1 as MNHEY and CDR2 as SVGEGT. V lost 3 bases to trimming and J lost 1 base; unmatched junction nucleotides: 4. This CDR3 region has 15 residues. The DNA of the CDR3 is TGTGCCAGCAGTTATCGCGGGACAGGGAACACTGAAGCTTTCTTT. It encodes CASSYRGTGNTEAFF.

V gene TRBV2 combines with J gene TRBJ1-5, with D hard to call. Germline V lookup: CDR1 SNHLY, CDR2 FYNNEI. This CDR3 spans 14 amino acids. Between the trimmed V and J ends, which lost 7 bases and 7 bases, there was a span of 17 bases. As DNA, the CDR3 is TGTGCCAGCACCCTAGACGGCCTCGGCCAGCCCCAGCATTTT. Its translation is CASTLDGLGQPQHF.

This chain connects TRBV5-4 to TRBJ1-1, with 7 bases lining up with TRBD1. The length of the CDR3 is 15 residues. Germline V gives CDR1 SGHNT, CDR2 YYREEE (reference sequence). With V trimmed by 4 bases and J by 0 bases, 6 bases remained unmatched. CDR3 in amino acids: CASSQNRGLNTEAFF. Written as DNA, the CDR3 is TGTGCCAGCAGCCAGAACAGGGGCCTGAACACTGAAGCTTTCTTT.

The chain is built from TRBV10-2 and TRBJ2-7; D gene unclear. Germline V CDR1 and CDR2: WSHSY, SAAADI. Trimming stripped 3 bases from V and 5 bases from J, with 5 bases between. The CDR3 has 11 amino acids. CDR3 DNA: TGCGCCAGCAGTGACGCTAACGAGCAGTACTTC. It is translated as CASSDANEQYF.

This chain joins TRBV12-3 or TRBV12-4 and TRBJ1-1; a possible D gene is TRBD1 (5 bases). Trimming took off 4 bases at V and 6 bases at J, with 6 bases between the two ends. This CDR3 is 11 amino acids long. The CDR3 protein is CASSWGAEAFF. In DNA form, the CDR3 reads TGTGCCAGCAGTTGGGGGGCTGAAGCTTTCTTT.

This clone appeared once. V is TRBV2 and J is TRBJ1-5; perhaps TRBD1 as D (6 bases). Germline assignment: CDR1 SNHLY and CDR2 FYNNEI. This CDR3 has 15 residues. The V end was cut by 2 bases, the J end by 6 bases, with 14 bases between. The CDR3 loop is CASSEQSTGRQPQHF. The CDR3 DNA follows: TGTGCCAGCAGTGAACAGTCTACAGGGCGTCAGCCCCAGCATTTT.

In nucleotides, the CDR3 is TGTGCCAGCAGCCCAACGGAGCTCTCTGGAAACACCATATATTTT. This codes for CASSPTELSGNTIYF. The rearrangement joins TRBV7-8 to TRBJ1-3; D is unresolved. Germline CDR1 is SGHVS and CDR2 is FQNEAQ. The CDR3 consists of 15 residues. V dropped 5 bases and J dropped 0 bases, with 11 bases sitting between them.

This clone came up a few times. V usage is TRBV19 and J usage is TRBJ2-2, with D possibly being TRBD1 (6 bases). Germline CDR1 is LNHDA and CDR2 is SQIVND (reference sequence). V gave up 4 bases and J gave up 13 bases, with 13 bases separating them. The CDR3 extends over 12 amino acids. The CDR3 DNA is TGTGCCAGTAGTACCTTAACAGGGTCGCTGTTTTTT. Protein product: CASSTLTGSLFF.

This chain links TRBV28 with TRBJ2-1; the match to TRBD2 covers 13 bases. The CDR3 is made up of 18 amino acids. CDR1 and CDR2 (germline): MDHEN, SYDVKM. V was clipped by 5 bases and J by 2 bases; unmatched bases: 9. The CDR3 region has the DNA TGTGCCAGCAGTCCTAGGACTAGCGGGGGTTTTGCCTACAATGAGCAGTTCTTC. Translation gives CASSPRTSGGFAYNEQFF.

The chain employs TRBV28 and TRBJ2-1; D is perhaps TRBD2 (5 bases). Germline assignment: CDR1 MDHEN and CDR2 SYDVKM. The CDR3 totals 15 residues. Deletions cut 2 bases from V and 5 bases from J, with 13 bases between. For the CDR3, the DNA is TGTGCCAGCAGTTTAGACTACCCCCTGGACAATGAGCAGTTCTTC. As protein: CASSLDYPLDNEQFF.

The gene calls are TRBV7-2 and TRBJ2-7; 7 nucleotides agree with TRBD2. Germline loops: CDR1 SGHTA, CDR2 FQGNSA. CDR3 length equals 13 residues. V lost 5 bases and J lost 3; bases outside the gene matches: 4. The CDR3 region is CASSTGTNYEQYF. CDR3 nucleotides: TGTGCCAGCAGCACTGGGACTAACTACGAGCAGTACTTC. Full variable domain (missing parts from reference TRBV7-2 and TRBJ2-7): GAGVSQSPSNKVTEKGKDVELRCDPISGHTALYWYRQSLGQGLEFLIYFQGNSAPDKSGLPSDRFSAERTGGSVSTLTIQRTQQEDSAVYLCASSTGTNYEQYFGPGTRLTVT.

This rearrangement joins TRBV4-1 to TRBJ2-3, with 8 bases aligning to TRBD2. The germline V gene encodes CDR1 MGHRA and CDR2 YSYEKL. The CDR3 covers 15 residues. With 4 bases clipped from V and 2 bases from J, the junction kept 5 bases outside the gene matches. DNA for the CDR3: TGCGCCAGCAGCCCCCTAGCGGGTGTCACAGATACGCAGTATTTT. Amino acids: CASSPLAGVTDTQYF.

This clone was seen only once. V gene TRBV5-1 combines with J gene TRBJ2-3, with D tentatively TRBD2 (5 bases). Between the trimmed V and J ends, which lost 0 bases and 3 bases, there was a span of 14 bases. The CDR3 loop spans 16 amino acids. CDR1 is SGHRS and CDR2 is YFSETQ in the germline V gene. CDR3 protein: CASSLAAGIGTDTQYF. The DNA of the CDR3 is TGCGCCAGCAGCTTGGCGGCGGGCATAGGGACAGATACGCAGTATTTT.

This clone turned up a few times. The V call is TRBV4-2, the J call TRBJ2-7, with D tentatively TRBD1 (5 bases). Germline assignment: CDR1 LGHNA and CDR2 YNFKEQ. The V gene lost 1 base and the J gene lost 2 bases, with 15 bases spanning the gap. The CDR3 totals 16 residues. The CDR3 coding sequence is TGTGCCAGCAGCCAAGTTGCGACAGCCGACACCTACGAGCAGTACTTC. It yields the protein CASSQVATADTYEQYF.

This clone was detected only once. The V gene is TRBV12-1, the J gene TRBJ1-1. TRBV12-1 corresponds to a pseudogene. The length of the CDR3 is 17 residues. CDR3 sequence: CASSSLAPITPDTEAFF. The CDR3 region has the DNA TGTGCCAGCAGTTCTCTAGCCCCCATCACACCCGACACTGAAGCTTTCTTT.

The CDR3 region is CASRVIGISEQPQHF. The CDR3 nucleotides are TGTGCCAGCAGAGTCATCGGGATTTCGGAGCAGCCCCAGCATTTT. The chain couples TRBV28 to TRBJ1-5; D is uncertain. V gave up 6 bases and J gave up 7 bases, with 19 bases separating them. Germline lookup yields CDR1 MDHEN and CDR2 SYDVKM. The CDR3 covers 15 residues.

The chain combines TRBV5-1 with TRBJ2-7; possibly TRBD2 for D (5 bases). Germline V CDR1 and CDR2: SGHRS, YFSETQ. V was pared by 4 bases and J by 6 bases, with 17 bases between. The CDR3 covers 14 residues. The CDR3 here is CASSIIGKGGEQYF. The DNA of the CDR3 is TGCGCCAGCAGCATAATCGGGAAGGGTGGCGAGCAGTACTTC.

This chain connects TRBV2 to TRBJ1-2; D is unclear. The CDR3 has 12 amino acids. From germline, CDR1 is SNHLY and CDR2 FYNNEI. V gave up 7 bases and J gave up 2 bases, with 8 bases separating them. DNA for the CDR3: TGTGCCAGCAAGTCGGAGAACTATGGCTACACCTTC. Its translation is CASKSENYGYTF.

This chain links TRBV30 with TRBJ1-1; D remains unclear. Germline CDR1 reads GTSNPN; CDR2 reads SVGIG (reference sequence). V was cut by 0 bases and J by 4 bases, with 9 bases left in between. The CDR3 runs 13 residues. The CDR3 here is CAWSVEEVTEAFF. The CDR3 DNA follows: TGTGCCTGGAGTGTGGAGGAGGTCACTGAAGCTTTCTTT. Full variable domain (rest looked up from reference TRBV30 and TRBJ1-1): SQTIHQWPATLVQPVGSPLSLECTVEGTSNPNLYWYRQAAGRGLQLLFYSVGIGQISSEVPQNLSASRPQDRQFILSSKKLLLSDSGFYLCAWSVEEVTEAFFGQGTRLTVV.

J is TRBJ2-3 and V is TRBV5-4; D is perhaps TRBD2 (6 bases). V lost 5 bases to trimming and J lost 5 bases, with 24 bases between them. Germline values: CDR1 SGHNT, CDR2 YYREEE (reference sequence). This CDR3 has 17 residues. The CDR3 DNA is TGTGCCAGCAGTCTTAGCAGGCGGGGCACAGCCCTAGATACGCAGTATTTT. Translation gives CASSLSRRGTALDTQYF.